This T cell receptor (beta chain) appears in the sequencing data of a study of T-cell memory formation after mild COVID-19 listed by TCRdb under 2021. About the investigation overall: TCR sequence clusters from the two donors were found to be largely donor specific. In a couple of donors, T-cell clones that expanded and contracted after mild COVID-19 were tracked by sequencing TCRalpha and TCRbeta repertoires over time. The cohort was made up of two young adult volunteers, one female and one male, who were previously healthy. The full study reports these points: The study covered only a couple of mild cases, and larger cohorts including severe cases with pre-infection samples were considered necessary. Contracting CD4+ clones were found mainly in CM and EM memory subsets, while CD8+ clones were enriched in EMRA. Some responding clones were found in pre-infection memory, which suggests that pre-existing cross-reactive memory T cells took part in the SARS-CoV-2 response. Whether the second-wave clones peaking on day 37 were SARS-CoV-2 specific was not confirmed. Clones that contracted from day 15 to 85 showed balanced CD4/CD8 phenotypes, whereas a second wave of clones that expanded from day 15 to 37 leaned towards CD4+.

Ficoll-Paque density gradient centrifugation was the method used to isolate PBMCs. Measured from the cysteine to the phenylalanine, the CDR3 is 15 residues long. This entry keeps only the CDR3 DNA: 45 bases, framed from base 1. V was cut back by 2 bases and J by 2 bases, leaving a gap of 12 bases between them. Reading the germline V gene gives CDR1 MGHDK and CDR2 SYGVNS. About this clonotype: Which antigen it targets is not known. It has no much larger one-base neighbor in the sample; base qualities were not kept.

For sequencing, an Illumina NovaSeq 6000 was employed. Using 5'RACE with constant-segment primers, TCRalpha and TCRbeta cDNA libraries were constructed, with sample barcodes and unique molecular identifiers added in the process. RNA was extracted from every sample with Trizol reagent. The libraries were amplified in two PCR steps, and the second step added a second sample barcode and Illumina TruSeq adapters. Sequencing of libraries was performed on an Illumina NovaSeq with 2 x 150 bp paired-end reads. Turning to the authors' computational methods: Demultiplexing of reads and collapsing into UMI-guided consensus sequences were performed with migec v1.2.7. Using mixcr v2.1.11, the UMI consensuses were aligned to TRA and TRB V and J templates and assembled into clonotypes. A clonotype was counted as expanded or contracted only if both edgeR and NoisET called the change significant, with noise models trained on biological replicates. For edgeR calls, the cutoffs were a false discovery rate-adjusted p below 0.01 and a log2 fold-change threshold of 1. As an exploratory analysis of dynamics, max-normalized trajectories of the 1000 most abundant clonotypes were examined by PCA with hierarchical clustering. Separately sequenced CD4+ and CD8+ repertoires were used to assign a CD4 or CD8 phenotype to each responding clone. TCRdb passed the public sequencing reads through fastp at Q25 and MiXCR, retaining productive beta sequences. Every entry covers one CDR3 protein and lists the most common genes and DNA from its rows. It is TCRdb's table, rather than the study itself, that gives the V and J calls and clone size. The sample table contains under 400,000 distinct CDR3 sequences; only one count was recorded for approximately 29% of them. The ten most abundant clones make up approximately 15% of the sample.

The TCR comes from an adult woman who had mild COVID-19 (a few samples of this study predate the infection). The sample titles of this study are shuffled in the database, so cell type and time point are left out; the donor was told from shared clones. The sequence is built from TRBV25-1 and TRBJ2-5, and the D gene may be TRBD1, 5 bases matching. The sequencing input was PBMCs or a T cell subset sorted from them (not recorded which). The nucleotide sequence reads TGTGCCAGCAGTGAACCCAGGGTCGGGCAAGAGACCCAGTACTTC. Translated, it reads CASSEPRVGQETQYF.